Included here is one TCR beta chain sequence, with context. This sample was taken from a study of response to subunit inactivated influenza vaccine. TCRdb used MiXCR to reprocess the RT-PCR reads, holding one entry per CDR3 protein. The sample carries around 580,000 distinct CDR3 sequences, over 9.5% recorded once. This CDR3 is built from 15 residues. Germline CDR1 and CDR2: SNHLY and FYNNEI. V dropped 2 bases and J dropped 0 bases, with 8 bases sitting between them. V usage is TRBV2 and J usage is TRBJ1-5; D unclear. Specimen: PBMCs from blood, collected on the day of vaccination. The clonotype was recovered from a man aged 50 to 59 who received an inactivated influenza vaccine. For the CDR3, the DNA is TGTGCCAGCAGTGAATACGAGAGTAGCAATCAGCCCCAGCATTTT. Protein product: CASSEYESSNQPQHF.